The following is a T cell receptor beta chain sequence with its context. There is no known antigen for this receptor. No quality values exist for individual bases; no much larger clone is one base distant. Donors were approximately 42 systemically healthy Caucasian individuals from Russia aged roughly 6 to 90 years. Each donor gave around 9.5 milliliters of peripheral blood, collected into EDTA-treated Vacutainer tubes. Ficoll-Paque density-gradient centrifugation was used to isolate PBMCs, with at least 6.5 million per sample. Trizol reagent was used to extract total RNA from PBMCs, with at least 6 micrograms per sample. The percentages of naive CD45RAhigh/CD27high T cells were determined by flow cytometry on a PBMC aliquot from every donor. CDR3 length: 15 amino acids, cysteine to phenylalanine. Only CDR3 DNA is held: 45 bases, read in frame from base 1. The germline V gene gives CDR1 as MDHEN and CDR2 as SYDVKM. From V the trimming removes 3 bases and from J it removes 0 bases, while the gene matches leave 2 bases of the junction unaccounted for.

The data were obtained in a study of blood T cells in healthy people across ages (dated by TCRdb to about 2015). About the full investigation: Template switching captured roughly one uniquely barcoded TCR beta cDNA molecule per two T cells in model experiments. The study measured age-related changes in TCR beta repertoire diversity using deep sequencing normalized with unique cDNA molecular identifiers. Four age groups were formed from the donors: young (average about 15 years), middle-aged (approximately 39), aged (62) and long-lived (less than 85). To avoid experimental bias, donors of different ages were distributed randomly across sequencing lanes. Using the same blood draw, the study looked at two additional independent replicas of 1 million unique cDNA reads for two donors, one aged 18 to 30 and the other aged 80 or older.

Library prep was done by 5' RACE. The reads were generated on an Illumina HiSeq 2500. A second PCR of about 6 to 12 cycles was run with a J-beta primer mix and a sample-barcoded 5' primer. Each TCR beta cDNA molecule received a unique molecular identifier from a template-switch 5' adaptor carrying 12 random nucleotides. Each sample yielded at least 2.5 million CDR3-containing paired-end reads. The Mint cDNA synthesis kit, primed by a TRBC-specific oligonucleotide, was used to synthesize first-strand cDNA from all RNA. Following uracil-DNA glycosylase treatment, a first 18-cycle PCR with universal primers M1SS and BC2_uni_R was performed on all cDNA. In the original analysis: For normalization, 1 million high-quality reads, each with a distinct molecular identifier, were randomly selected from each sample. Reads with shared molecular identifiers were discarded instead of being binned into consensus sequences. MiTCR, run with a Q25 quality threshold and the strictest error-elimination algorithm, handled CDR3 identification, clonotype clustering and error correction. A nonparametric unseen species model with Euler transformation was used to estimate a lower bound on total TCR beta diversity. Clones were called with MiXCR by TCRdb after fastp trimmed the public reads at Q25, and only in-frame beta chains were retained. Identical CDR3 proteins give one entry, which carries the most common genes and DNA. TCRdb, not the authors, supplied the V and J calls. The sample table lists about 650,000 distinct CDR3 sequences, roughly half of them with a count of one. About 14% of the sample lies in the top ten.

Overall study outcomes, separate from this receptor: As age increased, observed TCR beta diversity per million T cells dropped in a roughly linear way, and a significant reduction was already evident by age 40. Conclusive comparison of naive and antigen-experienced compartments was prevented by the profiling of bulk unsorted PBMCs. Estimates of total diversity based on one million sequenced T cells were considered lower bounds and underestimates. The percentage of naive T cells measured by flow cytometry correlated strongly with observed TCR beta diversity. Compared with the aged group, the long-lived group had more naive CD4+ T cells, fewer expanded clones and increased TCR diversity, a pattern suggesting age selection. Because the CMV infection status of the donors was unknown, age-related changes in expanded clonotypes may potentially have been confounded.

The source material was blood. The chain was built from TRBV28 and TRBJ2-4, with 7 junctional bases fitting TRBD2. The clonotype was recovered from an elderly woman in good health. The CDR3 corresponds to CASSFSGVAKNIQYF. The DNA sequence reads TGTGCCAGCAGTTTCAGCGGGGTAGCCAAAAACATTCAGTACTTC.